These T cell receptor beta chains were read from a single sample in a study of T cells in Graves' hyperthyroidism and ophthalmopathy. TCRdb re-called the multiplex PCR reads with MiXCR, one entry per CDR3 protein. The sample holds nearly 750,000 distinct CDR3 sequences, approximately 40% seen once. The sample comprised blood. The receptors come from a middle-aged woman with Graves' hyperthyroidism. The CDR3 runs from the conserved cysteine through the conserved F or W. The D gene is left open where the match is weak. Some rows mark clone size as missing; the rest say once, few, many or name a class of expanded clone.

CDR3nt: TGTGCCAGCAGCCGACAGGGGATGGGGAACACCTTC; CDR3aa: CASSRQGMGNTF; v_gene: TRBV6-5; j_gene: TRBJ1-2; d_gene: TRBD1; abundance: many
CDR3nt: TGTGCCAGCAGCGACGGGGGGACCGGGGAGACCCAGTACTTC; CDR3aa: CASSDGGTGETQYF; v_gene: TRBV7-9; j_gene: TRBJ2-5; d_gene: TRBD2; abundance: -
CDR3nt: TGTGCCAGCAGCTTTGGTCTAGCGGCGAGCTCCTACGAGCAGTACTTC; CDR3aa: CASSFGLAASSYEQYF; v_gene: TRBV7-2; j_gene: TRBJ2-7; d_gene: TRBD2; abundance: few
CDR3nt: TGTGCCAGCAGCTTCGGTTTTAGGCAAGAGACCCAGTACTTC; CDR3aa: CASSFGFRQETQYF; v_gene: TRBV5-4; j_gene: TRBJ2-5; d_gene: -; abundance: few
CDR3nt: TGTGCCGCCCGAGCTGAGGGGGGCACTGAAAAACTGTTTTTT; CDR3aa: CAARAEGGTEKLFF; v_gene: TRBV19; j_gene: TRBJ1-4; d_gene: -; abundance: -
CDR3nt: TGTGCCACCAGTGATTATAGGGATAATTCACCCCTCCACTTT; CDR3aa: CATSDYRDNSPLHF; v_gene: TRBV24-1; j_gene: TRBJ1-6; d_gene: -; abundance: -
CDR3nt: TGTGCCAGCAGTTTCCCTAACGGGGAGCTGTTTTTT; CDR3aa: CASSFPNGELFF; v_gene: TRBV11-2; j_gene: TRBJ2-2; d_gene: -; abundance: -
CDR3nt: TGTGCCACCAGTGATTTAGAAGAGGACAGGGATAATTCACCCCTCCACTTT; CDR3aa: CATSDLEEDRDNSPLHF; v_gene: TRBV24-1; j_gene: TRBJ1-6; d_gene: TRBD1; abundance: many
CDR3nt: TGTGCCAGTCAGGACAGGAATGTTGAAAAACTGTTTTTT; CDR3aa: CASQDRNVEKLFF; v_gene: TRBV19; j_gene: TRBJ1-4; d_gene: TRBD1; abundance: -
CDR3nt: TGTGCCAGCAGTGAAGGGGGAAGGGGCAACACTGAAGCTTTCTTT; CDR3aa: CASSEGGRGNTEAFF; v_gene: TRBV2; j_gene: TRBJ1-1; d_gene: -; abundance: few
CDR3nt: TGTGCCAGCAGATATGCCACAGGGGCCCCGAACACTGAAGCTTTCTTT; CDR3aa: CASRYATGAPNTEAFF; v_gene: TRBV6-5; j_gene: TRBJ1-1; d_gene: TRBD1; abundance: -
CDR3nt: TGTGCCAGCAGCTCAGATTCGGCGGTCTACGAGCAGTACTTC; CDR3aa: CASSSDSAVYEQYF; v_gene: TRBV7-8; j_gene: TRBJ2-7; d_gene: -; abundance: few
CDR3nt: TGTGCCAGCGTCAACCCGGGACAGCTGACCTACACCTTC; CDR3aa: CASVNPGQLTYTF; v_gene: TRBV25-1; j_gene: TRBJ1-2; d_gene: TRBD1; abundance: -
CDR3nt: TGTGCCAGCAGTTACGCCGGGACAGGGTTCACCGGGGAGCTGTTTTTT; CDR3aa: CASSYAGTGFTGELFF; v_gene: TRBV6-5; j_gene: TRBJ2-2; d_gene: TRBD1; abundance: -
CDR3nt: TGTGCCAGCAGTGACCTGACAGAGCCCTATGGCTACACCTTC; CDR3aa: CASSDLTEPYGYTF; v_gene: TRBV6-1; j_gene: TRBJ1-2; d_gene: -; abundance: -
CDR3nt: TGTGCCAGCAGCAACGGGGGCACCATATATTTT; CDR3aa: CASSNGGTIYF; v_gene: TRBV7-3; j_gene: TRBJ1-3; d_gene: -; abundance: -
CDR3nt: TGCAGCGTTGGTCGGACAGGGGAAGACACTGAAGCTTTCTTT; CDR3aa: CSVGRTGEDTEAFF; v_gene: TRBV29-1; j_gene: TRBJ1-1; d_gene: TRBD1; abundance: once
CDR3nt: TGTGCCAGCAGTTTAGCGGGGACCCCTAACACTGAAGCTTTCTTT; CDR3aa: CASSLAGTPNTEAFF; v_gene: TRBV12-3/TRBV12-4; j_gene: TRBJ1-1; d_gene: -; abundance: -
CDR3nt: TGCAGTGCCCACCCCTGGGACAGGGTCAATCAGCCCCAGCATTTT; CDR3aa: CSAHPWDRVNQPQHF; v_gene: TRBV20-1; j_gene: TRBJ1-5; d_gene: TRBD1; abundance: many
CDR3nt: TGTGCCAGCAGTTCGCTTAGCGGGAGGAGCACCGGGGAGCTGTTTTTT; CDR3aa: CASSSLSGRSTGELFF; v_gene: TRBV10-3; j_gene: TRBJ2-2; d_gene: TRBD2; abundance: few
CDR3nt: TGTGCCAGCAGCCCCTCAGCAGGGTTTGTGAACACTGAAGCTTTCTTT; CDR3aa: CASSPSAGFVNTEAFF; v_gene: TRBV14; j_gene: TRBJ1-1; d_gene: -; abundance: few
CDR3nt: TGTGCCAGCAGTCTAGGGCAAAGGTCACCCCTCCACTTT; CDR3aa: CASSLGQRSPLHF; v_gene: TRBV6-1; j_gene: TRBJ1-6; d_gene: -; abundance: -
CDR3nt: TGTGCCAGCAGCCCCCGAGAGCAGTACTTC; CDR3aa: CASSPREQYF; v_gene: TRBV7-2; j_gene: TRBJ2-7; d_gene: -; abundance: -
CDR3nt: TGTGCCAGCAGCCCGGACAGCAATGGCTACACCATATATTTT; CDR3aa: CASSPDSNGYTIYF; v_gene: TRBV7-9; j_gene: TRBJ1-3; d_gene: -; abundance: once
CDR3nt: TGTGCCATCAGTTCACCAAAAGCTAACTATGGCTACACCTTC; CDR3aa: CAISSPKANYGYTF; v_gene: TRBV10-3; j_gene: TRBJ1-2; d_gene: -; abundance: -
CDR3nt: TGTGCCAGCGGGGGGACAGGGGCCTACGAGCAGTACTTC; CDR3aa: CASGGTGAYEQYF; v_gene: TRBV2; j_gene: TRBJ2-7; d_gene: TRBD1; abundance: many
CDR3nt: TGCGCCAGCAGCCAAGTGGGACAGATGACCACTGAAGCTTTCTTT; CDR3aa: CASSQVGQMTTEAFF; v_gene: TRBV4-1; j_gene: TRBJ1-1; d_gene: TRBD1; abundance: -
CDR3nt: TGTGCCAGTAGCCGAGGACAGGCTAGAGGGTGGGGCACTGAAGCTTTCTTT; CDR3aa: CASSRGQARGWGTEAFF; v_gene: TRBV19; j_gene: TRBJ1-1; d_gene: TRBD1; abundance: -